The 5 T cell receptor beta chains below all came from one sample that was sequenced in a study of cytomegalovirus exposure and HLA in healthy donors. Primers included in the PCR were 60 Vbeta and 13 Jbeta primers. Profiled with immunoSEQ multiplex PCR; TCRdb holds only in-frame clones, not every one. The data contain some 170,000 clones, roughly 9.5% of them singletons. The sample comprised PBMCs. Receptors were obtained from a woman in her twenties or thirties in good health and CMV-seropositive.

J is TRBJ2-3 and V is TRBV7-2; the match to TRBD1 covers 7 bases. The CDR3 has 15 residues. The germline CDR1 and CDR2 sequences are SGHTA and FQGNSA. After removal of 7 bases from V and 0 bases from J, the junction contained 7 bases not matched to a gene. The CDR3 spells CASNRGHLSTDTQYF. For the CDR3, the DNA is TGTGCCAGCAACAGGGGCCACTTAAGCACAGATACGCAGTATTTT.

The chain combines TRBV29-1 with TRBJ2-7; tentatively, D is TRBD1 (6 bases). The V end was cut by 4 bases, the J end by 8 bases, with 24 bases between. Germline assignment: CDR1 SQVTM and CDR2 ANQGSEA. This CDR3 spans 15 amino acids. The CDR3 protein is CSVAPGQGNSEKQYF. For the CDR3, the DNA is TGCAGCGTTGCCCCGGGACAAGGGAATTCTGAGAAGCAGTACTTC.

This clone was detected a few times. The chain carries TRBV6-1 and TRBJ2-7, with 10 bases aligning to TRBD2. In germline, CDR1 is MNHNS, CDR2 SASEGT. There are 15 residues in the CDR3. Trimming removed 3 bases from V and 7 bases from J; junction bases left unmatched: 9. The CDR3 sequence is CASSDPSGRLDEQYF. CDR3 DNA: TGTGCCAGCAGTGACCCTAGCGGGAGACTGGATGAGCAGTACTTC.

This clone has only a few counts. J is TRBJ2-6 and V is TRBV5-1; 9 bases match TRBD1. CDR3 length: 15 residues. The germline CDR1 and CDR2 sequences are SGHRS and YFSETQ. V trimming: 4 bases; J trimming: 2 bases; junction bases outside the gene matches: 1. The CDR3 DNA reads as TGCGCCAGCAGCACAGGGGGCGCTGGGGCCAACGTCCTGACTTTC. Encoded protein: CASSTGGAGANVLTF.

This clone came up a few times. The rearrangement joins TRBV5-1 to TRBJ2-7; 7 positions match TRBD2. With V trimmed by 5 bases and J by 6 bases, 11 bases remained unmatched. The CDR3 is 14 residues long. Germline CDR1 and CDR2: SGHRS and YFSETQ. The CDR3 coding sequence is TGCGCCAGCAGTTCCGACCGGGACTACTTCGAGCAGTACTTC. It yields the protein CASSSDRDYFEQYF.